The rows below give T cell receptor beta chains drawn from one sample of a study of T cell responses to AZD1222 COVID-19 vaccine. The method was immunoSEQ multiplex PCR; TCRdb's version includes in-frame clones alone and lacks a portion of them. The sample has 150,000 to 200,000 clones, about 89% seen once. Source: peripheral blood, taken on day 0 of MenACWY control vaccination. The source of these receptors is an adult in good health. CDR3s include the opening cysteine and the closing phenylalanine or tryptophan. D genes are given only for firm matches. Some rows have no size entry. The others give once, few or many, or a class for an expanded clone.

TRBV19	-	-	TRBJ2-3	CASSISGRDTQYF	TGTGCCAGTAGTATCAGCGGTCGAGATACGCAGTATTTT
TRBV7-2	once	-	TRBJ1-1	CASSYNARGGAEAFF	TGTGCCAGCAGCTATAACGCCCGGGGGGGCGCTGAAGCTTTCTTT
TRBV4-1	-	-	TRBJ2-7	CASSQDPRVSEQYF	TGCGCCAGCAGCCAAGATCCTCGGGTATCCGAGCAGTACTTC
TRBV5-1	-	-	TRBJ2-2	CASSMVGDTGELFF	TGCGCCAGCAGCATGGTCGGGGACACCGGGGAGCTGTTTTTT
TRBV9	-	TRBD1	TRBJ1-6	CASSVGTGGVISPLHF	TGTGCCAGCAGCGTAGGGACAGGGGGCGTTATTTCACCCCTCCACTTT
TRBV18	once	-	TRBJ2-7	CASSLGTYLDEQYF	TGTGCCAGCTCCCTTGGGACTTACTTGGACGAGCAGTACTTC
TRBV7-2	-	TRBD2	TRBJ2-7	CASSTRLAAVTYEQYF	TGTGCCAGCAGCACAAGACTAGCGGCGGTTACCTACGAGCAGTACTTC
TRBV13	-	TRBD1	TRBJ1-1	CASSRDRSTEAFF	TGTGCCAGCAGCCGGGACAGGTCCACTGAAGCTTTCTTT
TRBV11-3	-	TRBD1	TRBJ2-1	CASSFSGTGKNEQFF	TGTGCCAGCAGCTTTTCCGGGACAGGGAAAAATGAGCAGTTCTTC
TRBV3-1/TRBV3-2	-	-	TRBJ2-5	CASSPPRIQRDQETQYF	TGTGCCAGCAGCCCCCCTCGGATACAGCGCGACCAAGAGACCCAGTACTTC
TRBV5-1	-	-	TRBJ2-5	CASSLMRQKRGETQYF	TGCGCCAGCAGTCTTATGCGACAGAAACGAGGAGAGACCCAGTACTTC
TRBV6-5	-	-	TRBJ1-2	CASPVSVGQGTGYTF	TGTGCCAGCCCCGTTTCTGTGGGCCAGGGTACAGGCTACACCTTC
TRBV6-1	-	-	TRBJ2-3	CASSESGARFGYYLDTQYF	TGTGCCAGCAGTGAATCCGGCGCTCGGTTTGGGTACTACTTGGATACGCAGTATTTT
TRBV5-4	-	TRBD1	TRBJ1-1	CASSSWQGAFKAFF	TGTGCCAGCAGCTCTTGGCAGGGGGCGTTTAAAGCTTTCTTT
TRBV7-9	-	-	TRBJ2-3	CASSSGLEDTQYF	TGTGCCAGCAGCTCCGGACTCGAAGATACGCAGTATTTT
TRBV3-1/TRBV3-2	-	-	TRBJ1-3	CASSLGAVSGNTIYF	TGTGCCAGCAGCCTGGGGGCGGTATCTGGAAACACCATATATTTT
TRBV19	-	-	TRBJ1-5	CASSLVGGGNQPQHF	TGTGCCAGTAGCCTAGTAGGGGGAGGCAATCAGCCCCAGCATTTT
TRBV28	-	-	TRBJ1-2	CASRPSTGRNYGYTF	TGTGCCAGCAGGCCCTCCACAGGACGAAACTATGGCTACACCTTC
TRBV28	few	TRBD1	TRBJ1-1	CASSSPRGQSPNTEAFF	TGTGCCAGCAGTTCCCCCAGGGGGCAATCCCCGAACACTGAAGCTTTCTTT
TRBV7-2	-	-	TRBJ2-7	CASSSQGIPYEQYF	TGTGCCAGCAGCTCCCAAGGTATACCGTACGAGCAGTACTTC
TRBV5-5	-	-	TRBJ1-4	CASSPGSGEKLFF	TGTGCCAGCAGCCCCGGGAGCGGTGAAAAACTGTTTTTT
TRBV27	-	-	TRBJ1-1	CASSPQAEVGMNTEAFF	TGTGCCAGCAGTCCCCAGGCCGAGGTTGGGATGAACACTGAAGCTTTCTTT
TRBV9	-	TRBD1	TRBJ2-7	CASSPWTGGDEQYF	TGTGCCAGCAGCCCTTGGACAGGGGGGGACGAGCAGTACTTC
TRBV6-4	once	TRBD2	TRBJ2-3	CASSDSGTSGGSDTQYF	TGTGCCAGCAGTGACTCGGGGACTAGCGGGGGCTCAGATACGCAGTATTTT
TRBV5-1	-	TRBD2	TRBJ2-1	CASSLGNSGGANEQFF	TGCGCCAGCAGCTTGGGAAATAGCGGGGGGGCAAATGAGCAGTTCTTC
TRBV7-9	-	-	TRBJ2-1	CASSSRGREASYNEQFF	TGTGCCAGCAGCTCCAGGGGTCGGGAGGCCTCCTACAATGAGCAGTTCTTC
TRBV6-5	once	-	TRBJ2-3	CASSYRGDTQYF	TGTGCCAGCAGTTACCGTGGAGATACGCAGTATTTT
TRBV12-5	-	-	TRBJ2-5	CASGSDLEETQYF	TGTGCTAGTGGTTCCGACCTAGAAGAGACCCAGTACTTC
TRBV11-3	few	TRBD1	TRBJ2-7	CASFVLDRVYEQYF	TGTGCCAGCTTTGTCCTGGACAGGGTGTACGAGCAGTACTTC
TRBV18	-	-	TRBJ2-5	CASSPRSAGQETQYF	TGTGCCAGCTCACCACGTTCGGCGGGACAAGAGACCCAGTACTTC
TRBV19	-	-	TRBJ1-1	CASSWTKNTEAFF	TGTGCCAGCTCCTGGACGAAGAACACTGAAGCTTTCTTT
TRBV5-1	-	TRBD1	TRBJ1-1	CASSAGTDGTEAFF	TGCGCCAGCAGCGCTGGGACAGATGGGACTGAAGCTTTCTTT
TRBV6-2/TRBV6-3	-	-	TRBJ1-1	CASSYSHIMGNTEAFF	TGTGCCAGCAGTTACTCCCACATTATGGGAAACACTGAAGCTTTCTTT
TRBV6-5	-	TRBD1	TRBJ2-7	CASSFRQGPYEQYF	TGTGCCAGCAGTTTCCGACAGGGGCCCTACGAGCAGTACTTC
TRBV6-4	-	TRBD2	TRBJ2-2	CASSEYTSGEGELFF	TGTGCCAGCAGTGAATATACTAGCGGAGAAGGGGAGCTGTTTTTT
TRBV9	-	-	TRBJ2-1	CASSASGGGSLNEQFF	TGTGCCAGCAGCGCATCAGGAGGGGGGAGTCTAAATGAGCAGTTCTTC
TRBV11-2	once	TRBD2	TRBJ2-7	CASSSGLAGGGRNEQYF	TGTGCCAGCAGCTCCGGACTAGCGGGAGGAGGTAGGAACGAGCAGTACTTC
TRBV28	once	-	TRBJ1-1	CASSLRPKRTEAFF	TGTGCCAGCAGTTTACGACCTAAACGGACTGAAGCTTTCTTT
TRBV9	-	TRBD2	TRBJ2-3	CASSVGTRESTDTQYF	TGTGCCAGCAGCGTAGGAACGCGGGAGAGCACAGATACGCAGTATTTT
TRBV3-1/TRBV3-2	-	TRBD2	TRBJ2-3	CASSPGTISLFSDTQYF	TGTGCCAGCAGCCCTGGGACTATCTCCCTATTTTCAGATACGCAGTATTTT
TRBV15	-	-	TRBJ1-2	CATSMGPNYGYTF	TGTGCCACCAGCATGGGGCCTAACTATGGCTACACCTTC
TRBV4-1	-	-	TRBJ2-6	CASSQTVSGANVLTF	TGCGCCAGCAGCCAGACGGTCTCTGGGGCCAACGTCCTGACTTTC
TRBV2	-	-	TRBJ1-2	CASQGERGYGYTF	TGTGCCAGCCAAGGGGAAAGGGGCTATGGCTACACCTTC
TRBV9	-	-	TRBJ2-1	CASSGQEQFF	TGTGCCAGCAGCGGACAAGAGCAGTTCTTC
TRBV5-1	-	-	TRBJ2-5	CASSLEGVRETQYF	TGCGCCAGCAGCTTGGAAGGGGTGCGGGAGACCCAGTACTTC
TRBV28	-	-	TRBJ2-1	CASSFRPRYNEQFF	TGTGCCAGCAGTTTTAGGCCTCGCTACAATGAGCAGTTCTTC
TRBV30	-	-	TRBJ1-3	CAWRIGGGNTIYF	TGTGCCTGGAGAATCGGGGGTGGAAACACCATATATTTT